Sequencing of this T cell receptor beta chain was carried out in a study of metastatic and nonmetastatic thyroid tumors. J was trimmed by 5 bases and V by 4 bases; bases with no gene match: 10. The CDR3 runs 14 residues. Germline V lookup: CDR1 GTSNPN, CDR2 SVGIG (reference sequence). TCRdb reprocessed the PCR reads via MiXCR. The sample carries some 33,000 clones, about 18% recorded once. The table lists this clone with many counts. Nobody among the patients had been given any treatment before thyroid surgery. The chain couples TRBV30 to TRBJ1-2, with TRBD1 identical over 7 bases. Sequencing was done on a sample of blood. This receptor was taken from a female donor with papillary thyroid cancer or a benign thyroid nodule (not recorded which). Some clones in this sample may be carry-over from other donors' samples. The CDR3 DNA sequence: TGTGCCTGGACCCCCGGACAGGTTCCGTATGGCTACACCTTC. This sequence encodes CAWTPGQVPYGYTF.